The clone carrying this T cell receptor (beta chain) was counted a few times. At one boundary the junction diverges from the germline segment, which might be a read error. The PCR employed 60 Vbeta primers together with 13 Jbeta primers. Assay used: immunoSEQ multiplex PCR; TCRdb lists only in-frame clones, some missing. The profile shows 150,000 or so clones, approximately 80% of them singletons. The record originates from a study of cytomegalovirus exposure and HLA in healthy donors. What was sequenced was PBMCs. This TCR came from a woman in her 40s in good health and CMV-seronegative.

CDR3 coding DNA: TGCTGGCCCGGGGGACCCCGTGTCCCTTACGAGCAGTACTTC. It encodes CWPGGPRVPYEQYF. The chain combines TRBV28 with TRBJ2-7; D may be TRBD2 (6 bases). The CDR3 sequence is 14 residues long. From germline, CDR1 is MDHEN and CDR2 SYDVKM.